A single sample is the source of the 19 T cell receptor beta chains below, sequenced in a study of blood T cell repertoires in COVID-19. TCRdb's copy holds only in-frame clones and misses some; the assay was immunoSEQ multiplex PCR. This table has about 54,000 clones, about nine tenths appearing once. Sequenced input: peripheral blood. The receptors were sampled from a woman aged 35 to 49 with active COVID-19.

V and J are TRBV7-8 and TRBJ1-2, with a tentative D call TRBD1 (6 bases). This CDR3 is built from 14 residues. Germline V gene lookup returns CDR1 SGHVS and CDR2 FQNEAQ. Trimming removed 0 bases from V and 7 bases from J, with 12 bases in between. The CDR3 loop reads CASSLATRGRGYTF. The CDR3 nucleotides read TGTGCCAGCAGCTTAGCTACCAGGGGACGTGGCTACACCTTC.

The chain links TRBV29-1 to TRBJ1-1; D remains ambiguous. CDR3 length: 12 amino acids. V dropped 5 bases and J dropped 3 bases, with 10 bases sitting between them. Looked up from germline, CDR1 is SQVTM and CDR2 is ANQGSEA. CDR3: CSVLREHTEAFF. CDR3 coding DNA: TGCAGCGTTTTACGGGAGCACACTGAAGCTTTCTTT.

The chain carries TRBV7-9 and TRBJ2-7; TRBD2 agrees at 14 bases. The germline gives CDR1 SEHNR, CDR2 FQNEAQ (reference sequence). This CDR3 comprises 16 residues. The V and J ends lost 4 bases and 7 bases, in that order; junction bases with no gene match: 9. DNA of the CDR3: TGTGCCAGCAGCTATACCGGGACTAGCGGGGGAGAAGAGCAGTACTTC. This codes for CASSYTGTSGGEEQYF.

The chain combines TRBV5-1 with TRBJ2-1, with 7 bases that match TRBD1. The V segment lost 3 bases and the J segment 12 bases; nucleotides outside the gene matches: 12. Germline values: CDR1 SGHRS, CDR2 YFSETQ. The CDR3 has 14 amino acids. The CDR3 here is CASSSGQPRGGQFF. DNA of the CDR3: TGCGCCAGCAGCTCGGGACAGCCTCGAGGAGGGCAGTTCTTC.

This clone was detected once. One end of the junction varies from germline; a read error may be responsible. J is TRBJ2-5 and V is TRBV7-2, with a tentative D call TRBD2 (7 bases). In germline, CDR1 is SGHTA, CDR2 FQGNSA. The CDR3 runs to 13 residues. CDR3 sequence (DNA): TGTGCCAGCAGCTTAGTTGGAATTGCGGGGGCGGACTTC. Its protein product is CASSLVGIAGADF. The full variable domain, its missing parts supplied by reference TRBV7-2 and TRBJ2-5, is GAGVSQSPSNKVTEKGKDVELRCDPISGHTALYWYRQSLGQGLEFLIYFQGNSAPDKSGLPSDRFSAERTGGSVSTLTIQRTQQEDSAVYLCASSLVGIAGADFGPGTRLLVL.

The genes are TRBV10-3 and TRBJ2-2, with 9 bases identical to TRBD1. CDR3 length equals 15 residues. V shed 5 bases, J shed 5 bases, and the junction held 6 bases outside the gene matches. Per the germline V gene, CDR1 is ENHRY and CDR2 is SYGVKD. The CDR3 DNA reads TGTGCCATCAGTCGCCGGGACAGGGTGACCGGGGAGCTGTTTTTT. It specifies CAISRRDRVTGELFF.

V usage is TRBV7-2 and J usage is TRBJ2-1; 9 positions agree with TRBD2. This CDR3 is built from 16 residues. Trimming removed 5 bases from V and 14 bases from J; junction bases left unmatched: 19. Germline lookup yields CDR1 SGHTA and CDR2 FQGNSA. CDR3 protein: CASSLPSAGGPRRKFF. CDR3 nucleotides: TGTGCCAGCAGCCTCCCCAGCGCGGGGGGGCCGAGAAGAAAGTTCTTC.

This clone was detected only a few times. The chain joins TRBV5-6 to TRBJ1-1, with D unclear. Deletions cut 2 bases from V and 5 bases from J, with 10 bases between. In germline, CDR1 is SGHDT, CDR2 YYEEEE. The CDR3 has 13 residues. The CDR3 protein is CASSLATVTEAFF. CDR3 nucleotide sequence: TGTGCCAGCAGCTTAGCGACGGTTACTGAAGCTTTCTTT. The full variable domain, with the rest looked up from reference TRBV5-6 and TRBJ1-1, is DAGVTQSPTHLIKTRGQQVTLRCSPKSGHDTVSWYQQALGQGPQFIFQYYEEEERQRGNFPDRFSGHQFPNYSSELNVNALLLGDSALYLCASSLATVTEAFFGQGTRLTVV.

The rearrangement joins TRBV29-1 to TRBJ1-3; tentative D call: TRBD1 (6 bases). Trimming cost V 6 bases and J 2 bases, with 11 bases left between them. Germline values: CDR1 SQVTM, CDR2 ANQGSEA. The CDR3 covers 13 residues. CDR3 amino acids: CSVKNRAGNTIYF. In DNA form, the CDR3 reads TGCAGCGTGAAAAACAGGGCTGGAAACACCATATATTTT.

The rearrangement links TRBV4-1 to TRBJ1-6, with a weak D call TRBD1 (5 bases). Germline loops: CDR1 MGHRA, CDR2 YSYEKL. The CDR3 has 14 residues. The V and J ends lost 4 bases and 10 bases respectively, with 14 bases between them. This chain's CDR3 is CASSRPGEKSPLHF. The CDR3 nucleotides read TGCGCCAGCAGCCGTCCGGGGGAAAAATCACCCCTCCACTTT.

V is TRBV9 and J is TRBJ2-7, with 7 bases that match TRBD1. The V segment lost 2 bases and the J segment 0 bases; nucleotides outside the gene matches: 2. The CDR3 totals 14 residues. Germline CDR1 reads SGDLS; CDR2 reads YYNGEE. CDR3 bases: TGTGCCAGCAGCGTCCGGGACAGCTCCTACGAGCAGTACTTC. The encoded protein is CASSVRDSSYEQYF.

The CDR3 bases are TGTGCCAGTAGTCTCATCCAGGGAAATTCACCCCTCCACTTT. Translating gives CASSLIQGNSPLHF. This chain joins TRBV19 and TRBJ1-6; possibly TRBD1 for D (5 bases). The CDR3 covers 14 residues. Trimming pared 5 bases from V and 7 bases from J, leaving 12 bases between. Looked up from germline, CDR1 is LNHDA and CDR2 is SQIVND (reference sequence).

This clone was seen once. The rearrangement joins TRBV18 to TRBJ1-1; 8 bases map to TRBD1. With 4 bases clipped from V and 0 bases from J, the junction kept 19 bases outside the gene matches. The length of the CDR3 is 20 residues. Germline assignment: CDR1 KGHSH and CDR2 LQKENI. Here the CDR3 DNA reads TGTGCCAGCTCACGAACGAGTTTGTATGGACAGGGCGGAATGAACACTGAAGCTTTCTTT. As protein: CASSRTSLYGQGGMNTEAFF.

The CDR3 bases are TGTGCCAGCAGTTTAAGGACAGGGTCCCAGTACTTC. It encodes CASSLRTGSQYF. The chain is built from TRBV12-3 or TRBV12-4 and TRBJ2-5, with 8 positions matching TRBD1. V was pared by 2 bases and J by 9 bases, with 2 bases of the junction left unmatched. The CDR3 loop spans 12 amino acids.

This rearrangement joins TRBV7-2 to TRBJ2-1, with a tentative D call TRBD1 (6 bases). The germline gives CDR1 SGHTA, CDR2 FQGNSA. The CDR3 has 14 residues. Trimming took 0 bases from V and 6 from J, leaving 9 bases between them. This chain's CDR3 is CASSLAQGINEQFF. CDR3 DNA sequence: TGTGCCAGCAGCTTAGCACAGGGTATCAATGAGCAGTTCTTC.

The chain couples TRBV6-6 to TRBJ2-1, with 9 bases matching TRBD1. This CDR3 has 15 residues. CDR1 MNHNY and CDR2 SVGAGI come from the germline V gene (reference sequence). Losses at the gene ends were 4 bases for V and 6 bases for J; bases not matched to a gene: 7. CDR3 protein: CASSSPGQGANEQFF. CDR3 coding DNA: TGTGCCAGCAGTTCCCCGGGACAGGGAGCCAATGAGCAGTTCTTC.

The CDR3 bases are TGTGCCAGTTTTCCGGGAGGCAATTCACCCCTCCACTTT. As protein: CASFPGGNSPLHF. The chain recombines TRBV19 with TRBJ1-6; D gene ambiguous. Trimming took 8 bases from V and 7 from J, leaving 12 bases between them. The V gene's germline CDR1 is LNHDA and CDR2 SQIVND (reference sequence). CDR3 length: 13 amino acids.

J is TRBJ2-7 and V is TRBV2; TRBD2 agrees at 14 bases. The CDR3 is made up of 16 amino acids. The germline V gene has CDR1 SNHLY and CDR2 FYNNEI. V trimming: 6 bases; J trimming: 3 bases; junction bases outside the gene matches: 7. The DNA for the CDR3 is TGTGCCAGCAGCCAGGGACTAGCGGGGGACTACTACGAGCAGTACTTC. Translated: CASSQGLAGDYYEQYF.

The gene calls are TRBV5-1 and TRBJ1-1; 7 positions agree with TRBD1. The V gene's germline CDR1 is SGHRS and CDR2 YFSETQ. The CDR3 extends over 11 amino acids. The trim removed 3 bases at V and 8 bases at J, leaving 1 base unmatched. CDR3 amino acids: CASSYRGEAFF. The CDR3 DNA follows: TGCGCCAGCAGCTACAGGGGCGAAGCTTTCTTT.